This T cell receptor (beta chain) was retrieved from a study of T-cell reconstitution after alpha-beta-depleted transplantation in children. This clonotype was detected ten times or more. Its antigen remains unknown. Study-wide points: T cells produced anew were the main source of T-cell counts and diversity one year after transplant. Expanded graft clones numbering several hundred reportedly gave rise to alpha-beta T cells about two months after transplant.

A library of TCRbeta sequences, prepared with unique molecular identifiers, was generated. TCRdb reprocessed the PCR reads via MiXCR and lists one record per CDR3 protein. Of about 460,000 distinct CDR3 sequences listed, about 11% are singletons. Source: PBMCs, taken before TCRalphabeta/CD19-depleted stem cell transplant. The clonotype was recovered from a child aged 2 to 10 with inherited bone marrow failure, due to receive a stem cell transplant.

The CDR3 DNA reads TGTGCCACCAAAGAGGGGGGGGAGGATGGCTACACCTTC. Translated, it gives CATKEGGEDGYTF. The chain uses TRBV15 and TRBJ1-2, with D tentatively TRBD1 (6 bases). The CDR3 has 13 amino acids. Germline V lookup: CDR1 LNHNV, CDR2 YYDKDF (reference sequence). V was pared by 7 bases and J by 6 bases, with 15 bases between.